The 15 T cell receptor beta chains in this list originate from one sample, sequenced in a study of shared clonotypes between healthy human individuals. Generated by immunoSEQ multiplex PCR, the TCRdb table keeps only in-frame clones and is missing some. The table includes roughly 500,000 clones, approximately 80% detected once. The sequenced material came from PBMCs. All receptors come from a woman between 40 and 55 years old in good health. Some clones in this sample may be carry-over from other donors' samples.

The chain links TRBV6-6 to TRBJ2-1, with 9 bases lining up with TRBD2. The V gene end was trimmed by 6 bases and the J gene end by 6 bases; junction bases not matched to a gene: 9. CDR3 size: 15 residues. From germline, CDR1 is MNHNY and CDR2 SVGAGI (reference sequence). CDR3 in DNA: TGTGCCAGCAGCGACGTGCCTAGCGGGATCAATGAGCAGTTCTTC. Translating it yields CASSDVPSGINEQFF.

This CDR3 reads CASSLATPGNGYTF. CDR3 DNA sequence: TGTGCCAGCAGCTTAGCAACCCCCGGGAATGGCTACACCTTC. This chain joins TRBV7-9 and TRBJ1-2; D gene uncertain. Germline loops: CDR1 SEHNR, CDR2 FQNEAQ (reference sequence). The CDR3 has 14 amino acids. The V and J ends lost 0 bases and 6 bases respectively, with 11 bases between them.

The chain couples TRBV19 to TRBJ2-1, with a weak D call TRBD1 (5 bases). Trimming shortened V by 3 bases and J by 7 bases, and 7 bases separated the two germline ends. Germline V CDR1 and CDR2: LNHDA, SQIVND (reference sequence). The CDR3 runs 12 residues. CDR3 DNA sequence: TGTGCCAGTAGTATGGGGCTAAATGAGCAGTTCTTC. This codes for CASSMGLNEQFF.

The gene calls are TRBV19 and TRBJ2-5; D remains ambiguous. Germline loops: CDR1 LNHDA, CDR2 SQIVND (reference sequence). Trimming took off 4 bases at V and 3 bases at J, with 12 bases between the two ends. This CDR3 comprises 14 residues. In nucleotides, the CDR3 is TGTGCCAGTAGTACCCACTTCCCTGAAGAGACCCAGTACTTC. Protein sequence: CASSTHFPEETQYF.

This clone was seen ten or more times. This sequence joins TRBV6-1 and TRBJ2-7; no reliable D call. Trimming removed 3 bases at V and 4 bases at J, with 10 bases between. CDR1 and CDR2 from the germline V gene are MNHNS and SASEGT. The CDR3 spans 13 residues. CDR3 residues: CASSEKAAYEQYF. The CDR3 bases are TGTGCCAGCAGTGAGAAGGCAGCATACGAGCAGTACTTC.

The chain recombines TRBV10-3 with TRBJ2-7; the D is unclear. The CDR3 contains 12 residues. CDR1 ENHRY and CDR2 SYGVKD come from the germline V gene. The ends were cut back, 0 bases at V and 1 base at J, with 1 base in the middle. Written as DNA, the CDR3 is TGTGCCATCAGTGAGTCTTCCTACGAGCAGTACTTC. As protein: CAISESSYEQYF.

The chain recombines TRBV28 with TRBJ2-5; D may be TRBD1 (5 bases). Deletions cut 2 bases from V and 14 bases from J, with 21 bases between. Germline V lookup: CDR1 MDHEN, CDR2 SYDVKM. The CDR3 loop spans 14 amino acids. The CDR3 DNA reads as TGTGCCAGCAGTTTAAAATCATCAGTCAGGGATAGATACTTC. Protein: CASSLKSSVRDRYF.

V gene TRBV6-6 combines with J gene TRBJ2-7; D not certain. V was trimmed by 0 bases and J by 3 bases, leaving 6 bases between them. The germline gives CDR1 MNHNY, CDR2 SVGAGI (reference sequence). CDR3 length equals 13 residues. The DNA for the CDR3 is TGTGCCAGCAGTTACTCAATAAGCTACGAGCAGTACTTC. This sequence encodes CASSYSISYEQYF.

The rearrangement links TRBV7-2 to TRBJ2-6; 11 bases are a match to TRBD2. The CDR3 consists of 16 residues. J was trimmed by 0 bases and V by 5 bases; bases with no gene match: 0. Germline assignment: CDR1 SGHTA and CDR2 FQGNSA. The CDR3, as DNA: TGTGCCAGCAGCGGGACTAGCGGCTCTGGGGCCAACGTCCTGACTTTC. Its translation: CASSGTSGSGANVLTF.

J is TRBJ1-2 and V is TRBV28, with D possibly TRBD1 on 5 matching bases. In germline, CDR1 is MDHEN, CDR2 SYDVKM. The CDR3 is made up of 13 amino acids. The chain's CDR3 is CAARDGANYGYTF. The CDR3 DNA follows: TGTGCAGCTCGGGACGGGGCTAACTATGGCTACACCTTC.

The chain links TRBV5-1 to TRBJ2-2; 8 nucleotides match TRBD1. The V gene's germline CDR1 is SGHRS and CDR2 YFSETQ. The length of the CDR3 is 17 residues. The trim removed 0 bases at V and 4 bases at J, leaving 8 bases unmatched. The CDR3 coding sequence is TGCGCCAGCAGCTTGGGCCCAGGGGGCCCTCTCACCGGGGAGCTGTTTTTT. Translating gives CASSLGPGGPLTGELFF.

This clone showed up many times. The chain employs TRBV29-1 and TRBJ2-3; 16 bases line up with TRBD2. The CDR3 has 13 amino acids. Germline trimming cut 7 bases from V and 14 bases from J; bases unmatched to any gene: 9. Germline assignment: CDR1 SQVTM and CDR2 ANQGSEA. The CDR3 bases are TGCAGCGCAAGGGGACTAGCGGGAGGGTATCTGTATTTT. Translation gives CSARGLAGGYLYF.

The sample holds one count of this clone. The genes are TRBV7-2 and TRBJ1-5; no clear D gene. The CDR3 covers 13 residues. V lost 3 bases, J lost 4 bases, and 7 bases lay in between. The germline V gene encodes CDR1 SGHTA and CDR2 FQGNSA. This CDR3 reads CASSFTENQPQHF. The CDR3 DNA reads as TGTGCCAGCAGCTTCACGGAGAATCAGCCCCAGCATTTT.

The chain is built from TRBV15 and TRBJ2-7; a weak D match, TRBD1 (6 bases). The CDR3 runs to 15 residues. Trimming took off 0 bases at V and 1 base at J, with 10 bases between the two ends. Germline loops: CDR1 LNHNV, CDR2 YYDKDF (reference sequence). In nucleotides, the CDR3 is TGTGCCACCAGCAGAGACCTCAGGGGATCCTACGAGCAGTACTTC. Residues: CATSRDLRGSYEQYF.

This chain joins TRBV5-4 and TRBJ1-2; the D gene is possibly TRBD1 (5 bases). Germline lookup yields CDR1 SGHNT and CDR2 YYREEE (reference sequence). V was pared by 0 bases and J by 8 bases, with 17 bases between. CDR3 size: 15 residues. CDR3 DNA sequence: TGTGCCAGCAGCTTGGCCCCACGGGGCGCGAAGGGCTACACCTTC. It is translated as CASSLAPRGAKGYTF.